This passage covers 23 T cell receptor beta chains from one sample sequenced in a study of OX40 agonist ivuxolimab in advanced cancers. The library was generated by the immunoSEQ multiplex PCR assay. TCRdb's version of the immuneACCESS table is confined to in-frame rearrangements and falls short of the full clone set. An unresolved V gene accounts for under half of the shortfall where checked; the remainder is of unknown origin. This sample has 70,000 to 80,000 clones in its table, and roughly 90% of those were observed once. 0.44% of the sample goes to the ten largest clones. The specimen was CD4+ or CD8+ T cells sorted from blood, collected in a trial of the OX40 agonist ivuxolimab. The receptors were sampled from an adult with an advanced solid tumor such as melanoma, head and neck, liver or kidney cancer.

The CDR3 reads CASSLNFGAGGTQETQYF. The CDR3 coding sequence is TGTGCCAGCAGCCTAAATTTCGGTGCGGGGGGGACCCAAGAGACCCAGTACTTC. The rearrangement links TRBV7-8 to TRBJ2-5; 9 bases align to TRBD2. This CDR3 spans 18 amino acids. Germline V gives CDR1 SGHVS, CDR2 FQNEAQ. V was pared by 5 bases and J by 1 base, with 14 bases of the junction left unmatched.

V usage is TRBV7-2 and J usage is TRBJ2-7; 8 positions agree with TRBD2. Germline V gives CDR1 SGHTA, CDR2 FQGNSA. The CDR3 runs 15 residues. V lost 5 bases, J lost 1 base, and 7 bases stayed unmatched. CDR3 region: CASSPSSGLSYEQYF. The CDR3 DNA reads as TGTGCCAGCAGCCCCTCTAGCGGGCTATCCTACGAGCAGTACTTC.

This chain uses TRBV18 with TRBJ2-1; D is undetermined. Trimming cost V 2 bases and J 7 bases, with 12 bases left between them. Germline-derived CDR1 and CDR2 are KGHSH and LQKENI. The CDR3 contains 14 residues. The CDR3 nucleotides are TGTGCCAGCTCACCAGATAAGGTTATGAATGAGCAGTTCTTC. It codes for CASSPDKVMNEQFF.

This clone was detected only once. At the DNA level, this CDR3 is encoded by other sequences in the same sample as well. The CDR3 nucleotides are TGTGCCTGGAGTGTGCAGGGGGACACTGAAGCTTTCTTT. Amino acids: CAWSVQGDTEAFF. V is TRBV30 and J is TRBJ1-1, with 7 bases that match TRBD1. CDR1 GTSNPN and CDR2 SVGIG come from the germline V gene (reference sequence). The CDR3 runs 13 residues. Trimming removed 0 bases from V and 3 bases from J; junction bases left unmatched: 1.

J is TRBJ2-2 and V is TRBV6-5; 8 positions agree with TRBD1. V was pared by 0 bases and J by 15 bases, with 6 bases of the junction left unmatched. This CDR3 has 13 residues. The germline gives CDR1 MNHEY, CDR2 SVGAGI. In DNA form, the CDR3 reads TGTGCCAGCAGTTACTCTGGACAGGGTCGAATGTTTTTT. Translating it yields CASSYSGQGRMFF.

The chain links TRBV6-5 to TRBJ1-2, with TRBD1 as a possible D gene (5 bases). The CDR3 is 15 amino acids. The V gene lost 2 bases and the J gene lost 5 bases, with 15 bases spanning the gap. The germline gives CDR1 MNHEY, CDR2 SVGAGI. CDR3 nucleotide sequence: TGTGCCAGCAGTTACCAGCCTGGGGAGGGGTATGGCTACACCTTC. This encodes CASSYQPGEGYGYTF.

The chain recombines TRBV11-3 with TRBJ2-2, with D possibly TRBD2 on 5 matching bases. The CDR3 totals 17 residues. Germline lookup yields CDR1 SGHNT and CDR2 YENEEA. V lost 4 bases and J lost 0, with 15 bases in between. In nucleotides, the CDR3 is TGTGCCAGCAGCTCTCGGACTCGAATATCGAACACCGGGGAGCTGTTTTTT. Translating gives CASSSRTRISNTGELFF. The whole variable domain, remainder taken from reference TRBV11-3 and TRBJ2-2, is EAGVVQSPRYKIIEKKQPVAFWCNPISGHNTLYWYLQNLGQGPELLIRYENEEAVDDSQLPKDRFSAERLKGVDSTLKIQPAELGDSAVYLCASSSRTRISNTGELFFGEGSRLTVL.

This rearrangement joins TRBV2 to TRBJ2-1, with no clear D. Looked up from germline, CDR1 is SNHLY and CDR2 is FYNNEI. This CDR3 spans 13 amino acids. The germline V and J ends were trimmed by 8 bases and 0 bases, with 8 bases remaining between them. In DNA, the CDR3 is TGTGCCAGCGGCGGCGGCTCCTACAATGAGCAGTTCTTC. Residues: CASGGGSYNEQFF.

For the CDR3, the DNA is TGTGCCAGCAGCCTACGACAGGGCCTGGTCTACGAGCAGTACTTC. Translation: CASSLRQGLVYEQYF. The chain recombines TRBV7-9 with TRBJ2-7; TRBD1 aligns across 7 bases. The germline V gene has CDR1 SEHNR and CDR2 FQNEAQ (reference sequence). The V segment lost 5 bases and the J segment 3 bases; nucleotides outside the gene matches: 10. This CDR3 contains 15 residues.

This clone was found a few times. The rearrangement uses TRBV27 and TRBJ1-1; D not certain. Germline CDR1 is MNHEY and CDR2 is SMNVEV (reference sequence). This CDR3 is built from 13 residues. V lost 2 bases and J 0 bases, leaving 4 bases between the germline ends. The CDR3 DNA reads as TGTGCCAGCAGTTTAGGGCTGAACACTGAAGCTTTCTTT. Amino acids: CASSLGLNTEAFF.

CDR3: CASSLFRGNTDTQYF. CDR3 sequence (DNA): TGCGCCAGCAGCTTGTTCAGGGGAAACACAGATACGCAGTATTTT. This chain connects TRBV5-1 to TRBJ2-3, with D maybe TRBD1 (6 bases). The CDR3 extends over 15 amino acids. Between the trimmed V and J ends, which lost 1 base and 2 bases, there was a span of 11 bases. Per germline, CDR1 SGHRS and CDR2 YFSETQ.

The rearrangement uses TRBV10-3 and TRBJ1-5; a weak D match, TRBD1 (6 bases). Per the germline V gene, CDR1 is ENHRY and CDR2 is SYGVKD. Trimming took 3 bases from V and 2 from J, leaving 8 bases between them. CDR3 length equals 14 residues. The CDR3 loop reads CAISDRGGNQPQHF. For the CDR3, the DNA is TGTGCCATCAGTGACAGGGGCGGCAATCAGCCCCAGCATTTT.

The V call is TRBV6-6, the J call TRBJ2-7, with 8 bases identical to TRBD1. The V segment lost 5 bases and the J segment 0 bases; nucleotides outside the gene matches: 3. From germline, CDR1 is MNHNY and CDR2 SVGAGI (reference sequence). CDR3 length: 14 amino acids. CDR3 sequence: CASSAGTGSYEQYF. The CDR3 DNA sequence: TGTGCCAGCAGTGCCGGGACAGGCTCCTACGAGCAGTACTTC.

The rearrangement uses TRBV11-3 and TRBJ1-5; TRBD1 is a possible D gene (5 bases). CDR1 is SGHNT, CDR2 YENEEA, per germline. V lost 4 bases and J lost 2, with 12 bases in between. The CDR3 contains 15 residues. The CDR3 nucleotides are TGTGCCAGCAGCTGGACTGGGGCGGGCAATCAGCCCCAGCATTTT. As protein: CASSWTGAGNQPQHF.

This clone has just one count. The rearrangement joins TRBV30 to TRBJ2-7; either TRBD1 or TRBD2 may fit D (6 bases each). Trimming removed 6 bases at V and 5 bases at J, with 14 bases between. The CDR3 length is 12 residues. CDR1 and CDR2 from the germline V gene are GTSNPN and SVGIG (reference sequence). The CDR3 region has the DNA TGTGCCTGTCCTTGGGGGGCAGACGAGCAGTACTTC. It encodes CACPWGADEQYF.

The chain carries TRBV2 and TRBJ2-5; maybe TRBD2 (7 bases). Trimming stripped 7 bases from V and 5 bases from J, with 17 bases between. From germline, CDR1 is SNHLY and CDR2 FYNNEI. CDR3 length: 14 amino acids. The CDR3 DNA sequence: TGTGCCAGCAAACGAAGGGGGGGAATGGAGACCCAGTACTTC. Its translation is CASKRRGGMETQYF.

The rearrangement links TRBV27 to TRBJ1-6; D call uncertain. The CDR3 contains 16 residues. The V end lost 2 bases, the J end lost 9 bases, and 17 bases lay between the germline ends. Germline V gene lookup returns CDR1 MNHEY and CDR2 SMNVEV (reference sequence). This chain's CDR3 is CASSLSAGSGFSPLHF. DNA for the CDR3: TGTGCCAGCAGTTTAAGTGCGGGTTCGGGATTTTCACCCCTCCACTTT.

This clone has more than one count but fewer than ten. The chain's CDR3 is CASSLSPQDTIYF. CDR3 bases: TGTGCCAGTAGTCTTAGCCCCCAGGACACCATATATTTT. This chain joins TRBV19 and TRBJ1-3; no reliable D call. V lost 5 bases, J lost 8 bases, and 13 bases lay in between. Per germline, CDR1 LNHDA and CDR2 SQIVND (reference sequence). The CDR3 runs to 13 residues.

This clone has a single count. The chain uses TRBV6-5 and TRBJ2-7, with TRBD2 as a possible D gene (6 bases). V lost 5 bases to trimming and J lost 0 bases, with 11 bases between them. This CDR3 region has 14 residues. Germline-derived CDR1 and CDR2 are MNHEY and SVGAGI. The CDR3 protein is CASSTPGGSYEQYF. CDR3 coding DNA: TGTGCCAGCAGTACCCCCGGGGGCTCCTACGAGCAGTACTTC.

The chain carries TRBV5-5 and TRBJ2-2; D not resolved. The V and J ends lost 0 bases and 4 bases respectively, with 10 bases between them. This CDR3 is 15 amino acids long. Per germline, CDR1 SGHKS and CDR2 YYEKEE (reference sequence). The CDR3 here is CASSLARATTGELFF. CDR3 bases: TGTGCCAGCAGCTTGGCCAGAGCGACCACCGGGGAGCTGTTTTTT.

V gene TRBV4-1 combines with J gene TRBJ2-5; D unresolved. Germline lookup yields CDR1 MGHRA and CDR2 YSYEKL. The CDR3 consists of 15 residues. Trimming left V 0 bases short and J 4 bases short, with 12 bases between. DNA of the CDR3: TGCGCCAGCAGCCAAGATCGGACGCAAAGAGAGACCCAGTACTTC. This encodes CASSQDRTQRETQYF.

CDR3 nucleotide sequence: TGTGCCAGCCAGAGTTTGGTTGAGCAGTTCTTC. Translated, it gives CASQSLVEQFF. This chain connects TRBV2 to TRBJ2-1, with unresolved D. The CDR3 is made up of 11 amino acids. Per germline, CDR1 SNHLY and CDR2 FYNNEI. Trimming pared 8 bases from V and 9 bases from J, leaving 11 bases between.

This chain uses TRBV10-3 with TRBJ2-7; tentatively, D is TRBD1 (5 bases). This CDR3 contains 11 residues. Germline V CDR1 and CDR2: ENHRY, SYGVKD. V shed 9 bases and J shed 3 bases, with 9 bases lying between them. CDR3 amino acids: CAIRQNYEQYF. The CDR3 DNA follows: TGTGCCATACGACAGAACTACGAGCAGTACTTC.